This TCR beta chain was documented in a study of blood T cell repertoires in COVID-19. Looking at the study overall: The origin of the acute and convalescent COVID-19 samples was the United States, Italy and Spain. T cells, B-cell-depleted T cells, or PBMCs supplied cDNA or gDNA.

As handled by the study authors: Scientists estimated how many nucleated cells there were by amplifying reference gene primers. The method was immunoSEQ multiplex PCR; TCRdb's version includes in-frame clones alone and lacks a portion of them. The DNA was the basis for D and trimming; V, J and clone size are from that table. The top ten hold roughly 2.2% of the sample, which has roughly 260,000 clones, roughly 87% seen once. The TCR was taken from a woman aged 45 to 65 who had recovered from COVID-19. Sequencing was done on a sample of peripheral blood.

CDR3 DNA: TGTGCCAGCATCCAGGGGAATAGTGGCTATGGCTACACCTTC. Encoded protein: CASIQGNSGYGYTF. The gene calls are TRBV5-4 and TRBJ1-2; D perhaps matches TRBD1 (6 bases). This CDR3 is built from 14 residues. V lost 6 bases, J lost 4 bases, and 16 bases lay in between. Germline assignment: CDR1 SGHNT and CDR2 YYREEE (reference sequence).